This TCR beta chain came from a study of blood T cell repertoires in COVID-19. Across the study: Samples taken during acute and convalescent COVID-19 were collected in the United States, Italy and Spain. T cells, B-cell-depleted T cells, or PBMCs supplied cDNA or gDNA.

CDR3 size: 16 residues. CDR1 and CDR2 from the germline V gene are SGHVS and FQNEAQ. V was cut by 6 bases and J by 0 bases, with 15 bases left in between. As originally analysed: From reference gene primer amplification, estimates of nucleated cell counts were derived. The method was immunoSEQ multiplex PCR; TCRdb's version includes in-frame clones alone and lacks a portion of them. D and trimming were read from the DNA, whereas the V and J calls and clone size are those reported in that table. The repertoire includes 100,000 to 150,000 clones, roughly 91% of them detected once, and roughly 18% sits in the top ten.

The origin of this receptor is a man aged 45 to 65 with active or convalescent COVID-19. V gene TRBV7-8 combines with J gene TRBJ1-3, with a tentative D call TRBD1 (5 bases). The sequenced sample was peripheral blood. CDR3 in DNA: TGTGCCAGCAGACCAGACAGTTTTAGCTCTGGAAACACCATATATTTT. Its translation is CASRPDSFSSGNTIYF.